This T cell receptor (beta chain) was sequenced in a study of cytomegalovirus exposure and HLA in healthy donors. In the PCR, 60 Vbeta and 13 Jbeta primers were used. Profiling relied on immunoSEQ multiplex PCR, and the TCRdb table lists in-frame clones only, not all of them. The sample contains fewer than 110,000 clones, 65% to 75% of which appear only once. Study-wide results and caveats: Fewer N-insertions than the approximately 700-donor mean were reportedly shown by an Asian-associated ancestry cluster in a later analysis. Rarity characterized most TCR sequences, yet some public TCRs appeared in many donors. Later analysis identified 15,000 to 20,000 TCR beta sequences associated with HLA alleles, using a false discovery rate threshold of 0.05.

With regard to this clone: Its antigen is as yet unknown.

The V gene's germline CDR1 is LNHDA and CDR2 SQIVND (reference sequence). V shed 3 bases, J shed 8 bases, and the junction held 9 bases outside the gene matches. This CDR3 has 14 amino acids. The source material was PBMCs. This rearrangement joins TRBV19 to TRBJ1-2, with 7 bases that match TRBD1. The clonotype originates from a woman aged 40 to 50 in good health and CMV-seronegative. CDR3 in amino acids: CASSILTGSSGYTF. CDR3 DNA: TGTGCCAGTAGTATCTTGACAGGGAGTAGCGGCTACACCTTC.